This TCR beta chain was captured by sequencing in a study of somatic mutations in cytotoxic T cells in rheumatoid arthritis. Points from the study as a whole: TRBV07's slight underrepresentation, observed in rheumatoid arthritis patients, lacked adjustment for multiple comparisons. Greater age accompanied higher CD8+ clonality in rheumatoid arthritis patients, a pattern that was absent in healthy controls. There were about an eighth of the 65 patients in whom the largest CD8+ clone exceeded 20% of CD8+ cells.

Here immunoSEQ multiplex PCR was the method, and the copy in TCRdb shows in-frame clones only, minus some. The sample carries roughly 9,800 clones, around four fifths recorded once. Germline trimming cut 1 base from V and 3 bases from J; bases unmatched to any gene: 8. Germline V gene lookup returns CDR1 SGHAT and CDR2 FQNNGV. This CDR3 comprises 17 residues. Positive magnetic bead selection isolated CD4+ and CD8+ cells, and flow cytometry checked purity. About this clone itself: Its antigen remains unknown.

The clonotype originates from a man between 50 and 59 years old in good health. V and J are TRBV11-2 and TRBJ1-2; 10 nucleotides agree with TRBD1. The sample comprised CD8+ T cells sorted from blood. The CDR3 nucleotides read TGTGCCAGCAGCTTAGGATTCTCGGGGACAGGGGACTATGGCTACACCTTC. Its translation is CASSLGFSGTGDYGYTF.